Each of the 10 T cell receptor beta chains below was sequenced from the same sample in a study of shared T cell receptors in the human thymus (dated by TCRdb to the early 2020s). The method behind the library was the immunoSEQ multiplex PCR assay. TCRdb's version of the immuneACCESS table is confined to in-frame rearrangements and falls short of the full clone set. An unresolved V gene accounts for under half of the shortfall where checked; the remainder is of unknown origin. A total of approximately 730,000 clones appear in this sample, roughly 88% of them only once. 0.0095% to 0.011% of the sample lies in the top ten. This same sample was also taken into another study, of human thymus T cells.

Input material: thymocytes. The receptors here all came from a girl less than two years old with a congenital heart defect. Donor details come from another sample of the same person, matched by shared clones.

The chain carries TRBV4-1 and TRBJ1-2; the match to TRBD1 covers 8 bases. This CDR3 is built from 18 residues. CDR1 and CDR2 (germline): MGHRA, YSYEKL. J was trimmed by 3 bases and V by 1 base; bases with no gene match: 13. The CDR3 spells CASSQVSRGRRADYGYTF. CDR3 nucleotides: TGCGCCAGCAGCCAAGTTAGCAGGGGGCGCCGAGCCGACTATGGCTACACCTTC.

This clone was recorded once. The chain joins TRBV9 to TRBJ2-6; D is ambiguous. V dropped 2 bases and J dropped 1 base, with 13 bases sitting between them. The CDR3 length is 17 residues. CDR1 SGDLS and CDR2 YYNGEE come from the germline V gene. CDR3: CASSVRGILSGANVLTF. The DNA of the CDR3 is TGTGCCAGCAGCGTGCGTGGTATCTTATCTGGGGCCAACGTCCTGACTTTC.

This clone has only one observation. This rearrangement joins TRBV6-4 to TRBJ2-7, with TRBD1 as a possible D gene (5 bases). The CDR3 runs to 14 residues. Trimming removed 7 bases at V and 2 bases at J, with 15 bases between. Per the germline V gene, CDR1 is MRHNA and CDR2 is SNTAGT. CDR3 nucleotides: TGTGCCAGCAAAAGGGGTTTATGTCCCTACGAGCAGTACTTC. The encoded protein is CASKRGLCPYEQYF.

The chain uses TRBV5-1 and TRBJ2-5; no reliable D call. V was shortened by 4 bases and J by 5 bases, with 12 bases between the two germline ends. The CDR3 length is 13 residues. The V gene's germline CDR1 is SGHRS and CDR2 YFSETQ. In DNA form, the CDR3 reads TGCGCCAGCAGCAGTGACCTCGGGGAGACCCAGTACTTC. It encodes CASSSDLGETQYF.

The chain employs TRBV5-1 and TRBJ2-7; TRBD2 might be the D (5 bases). This CDR3 is built from 19 residues. Germline V gives CDR1 SGHRS, CDR2 YFSETQ. Between the trimmed V and J ends, which lost 2 bases and 3 bases, there was a span of 27 bases. CDR3 protein: CASSLSLRIIGVLDYEQYF. The DNA of the CDR3 is TGCGCCAGCAGCTTATCTCTGCGGATAATCGGGGTCTTGGACTACGAGCAGTACTTC.

DNA for the CDR3: TGTGCCAGCAGCTTGACGCGGGGGTCCTACAATGAGCAGTTCTTC. Translation gives CASSLTRGSYNEQFF. This chain joins TRBV5-4 and TRBJ2-1, with 7 positions matching TRBD2. The CDR3 runs to 15 residues. The V gene end was trimmed by 1 base and the J gene end by 1 base; junction bases not matched to a gene: 2. Germline lookup yields CDR1 SGHNT and CDR2 YYREEE (reference sequence).

This chain uses TRBV7-2 with TRBJ1-6, with TRBD1 identical over 10 bases. The trim removed 5 bases at V and 10 bases at J, leaving 8 bases unmatched. This CDR3 spans 15 amino acids. The germline V gene encodes CDR1 SGHTA and CDR2 FQGNSA. CDR3 nucleotide sequence: TGTGCCAGCAGCAGAGGGGGACAGGGGCCGTCACCCCTCCACTTT. Its translation is CASSRGGQGPSPLHF.

This chain uses TRBV18 with TRBJ1-4; 7 bases align to TRBD1. The junction had 7 bases not matched to a gene; V was cut back by 6 bases and J by 6 bases. CDR1 is KGHSH and CDR2 is LQKENI in the germline V gene. The CDR3 runs 14 residues. The DNA of the CDR3 is TGTGCCAGCTCCGACACGGGACAGTATGAAAAACTGTTTTTT. Protein sequence: CASSDTGQYEKLFF.

The rearrangement links TRBV2 to TRBJ2-2; D might be TRBD2 (6 bases). Germline CDR1 SNHLY, CDR2 FYNNEI. There are 17 residues in the CDR3. V lost 2 bases and J lost 1, with 14 bases in between. CDR3 nucleotides: TGTGCCAGCAGTGAATTGAGGAGGGCTTGGAACACCGGGGAGCTGTTTTTT. Translation gives CASSELRRAWNTGELFF.

This rearrangement joins TRBV10-2 to TRBJ2-2; 9 bases map to TRBD2. In germline, CDR1 is WSHSY, CDR2 SAAADI. With V trimmed by 0 bases and J by 2 bases, 4 bases remained unmatched. The CDR3 extends over 17 amino acids. CDR3 region: CASSESAGGPNTGELFF. DNA of the CDR3: TGCGCCAGCAGTGAGTCGGCGGGGGGGCCAAACACCGGGGAGCTGTTTTTT.